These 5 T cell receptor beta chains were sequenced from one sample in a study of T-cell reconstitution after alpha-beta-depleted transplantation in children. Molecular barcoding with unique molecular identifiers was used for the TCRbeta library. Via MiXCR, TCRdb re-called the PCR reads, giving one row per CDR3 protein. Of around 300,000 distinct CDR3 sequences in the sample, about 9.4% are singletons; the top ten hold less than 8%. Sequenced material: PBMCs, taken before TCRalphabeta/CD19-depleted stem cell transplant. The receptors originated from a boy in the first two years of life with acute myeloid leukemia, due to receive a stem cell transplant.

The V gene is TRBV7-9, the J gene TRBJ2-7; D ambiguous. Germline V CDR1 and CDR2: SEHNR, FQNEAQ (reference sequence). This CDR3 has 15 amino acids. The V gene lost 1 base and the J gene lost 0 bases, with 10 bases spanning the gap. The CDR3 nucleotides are TGTGCCAGCAGCTTAGAGGCGCATCTCTCCTACGAGCAGTACTTC. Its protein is CASSLEAHLSYEQYF.

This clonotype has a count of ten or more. The chain's CDR3 is CASSSTWGHTEAFF. The CDR3 DNA follows: TGTGCCAGCAGCTCCACGTGGGGGCACACTGAAGCTTTCTTT. The chain has TRBV5-6 and TRBJ1-1; TRBD1 might be the D (6 bases). The germline V gene has CDR1 SGHDT and CDR2 YYEEEE. The CDR3 extends over 14 amino acids. Trimming pared 3 bases from V and 3 bases from J, leaving 12 bases between.

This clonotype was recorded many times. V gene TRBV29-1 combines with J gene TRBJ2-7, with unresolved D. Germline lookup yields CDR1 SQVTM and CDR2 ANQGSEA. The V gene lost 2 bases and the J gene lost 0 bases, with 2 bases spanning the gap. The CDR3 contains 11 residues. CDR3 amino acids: CSVESSYEQYF. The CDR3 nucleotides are TGCAGCGTTGAAAGCTCCTACGAGCAGTACTTC.

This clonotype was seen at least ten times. The CDR3 sequence: CSAEGSNVYEQYF. The CDR3 bases are TGCAGCGCGGAGGGGAGCAACGTCTACGAGCAGTACTTC. The rearrangement uses TRBV29-1 and TRBJ2-7; D might be TRBD2 (6 bases). Germline CDR1 SQVTM, CDR2 ANQGSEA. This CDR3 comprises 13 residues. The V end lost 7 bases, the J end lost 3 bases, and 16 bases lay between the germline ends.

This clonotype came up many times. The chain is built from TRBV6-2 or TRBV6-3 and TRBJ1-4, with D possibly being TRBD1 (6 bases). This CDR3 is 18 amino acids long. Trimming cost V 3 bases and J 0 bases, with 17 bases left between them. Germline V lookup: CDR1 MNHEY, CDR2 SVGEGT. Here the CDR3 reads CASSYSRTGKATNEKLFF. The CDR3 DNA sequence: TGTGCCAGCAGTTATTCCCGTACAGGGAAGGCAACTAATGAAAAACTGTTTTTT.